A single sample gave rise to the 20 T cell receptor beta chains below, sequenced in a study of T cells in Graves' hyperthyroidism and ophthalmopathy (dated by TCRdb to between 2017 and 2020). Libraries came from multiplex PCR. Data came from an Illumina HiSeq 2000. Amplification of TCR beta CDR3 regions was carried out from RNA transcripts. A first-round RT-PCR of the TCR CDR3 used the HTBI primer set with the Qiagen OneStep RT-PCR kit. TCRdb reprocessing: public reads trimmed at Q25 with fastp, clones called with MiXCR, in-frame beta chains kept. Every entry covers one CDR3 protein and lists the most common genes and DNA from its rows. This sample has approximately 690,000 distinct CDR3 sequences in its table, and about 14% of those were observed once. Clones ranked in the top ten supply around 13% of the sample. Sequenced material: blood. Receptors were obtained from a woman aged 45-60 years with Graves' ophthalmopathy.

This clonotype was detected ten times or more. The chain uses TRBV28 and TRBJ2-7; 9 nucleotides line up with TRBD1. The CDR3 is 15 residues long. J was trimmed by 0 bases and V by 6 bases; bases with no gene match: 6. Germline V lookup: CDR1 MDHEN, CDR2 SYDVKM. The DNA for the CDR3 is TGTGCCAGCAGACCATACAGGGGGCCCTCCTACGAGCAGTACTTC. As protein: CASRPYRGPSYEQYF.

This clonotype was counted at least ten times. The rearrangement uses TRBV5-8 and TRBJ2-5; possible D gene TRBD2, 5 bases. Germline V CDR1 and CDR2: SGHTS, YDEGEE. V dropped 4 bases and J dropped 5 bases, with 21 bases sitting between them. This CDR3 spans 16 amino acids. The CDR3 bases are TGTGCCAGCAGCGTCCGGGATGGACTGCAATGGGAGACCCAGTACTTC. It is translated as CASSVRDGLQWETQYF.

This clonotype came up many times. The chain links TRBV7-3 to TRBJ2-3; a possible D gene is TRBD1 (6 bases). The length of the CDR3 is 15 residues. Germline values: CDR1 SGHTA, CDR2 FQGTGA. Trimming left V 4 bases short and J 3 bases short, with 14 bases between. CDR3 nucleotides: TGTGCCAGCAGCTCGGGACATGTGGGTACAGATACGCAGTATTTT. Its protein is CASSSGHVGTDTQYF.

This chain connects TRBV27 to TRBJ1-3; D not certain. The ends were cut back, 5 bases at V and 4 bases at J, with 30 bases in the middle. Germline V CDR1 and CDR2: MNHEY, SMNVEV (reference sequence). The CDR3 sequence is 20 residues long. As DNA, the CDR3 is TGTGCCAGCAGTAAACAACAACCCGGTCGGTCGGGCGTCGACGGAAACACCATATATTTT. Translated, it gives CASSKQQPGRSGVDGNTIYF.

This chain connects TRBV6-1 to TRBJ2-7, with D possibly being TRBD1 (6 bases). V was pared by 7 bases and J by 0 bases, with 16 bases between. CDR1 MNHNS and CDR2 SASEGT come from the germline V gene. The CDR3 consists of 15 residues. For the CDR3, the DNA is TGTGCCAGCAACCCAACAGGGATAAGCTCCTACGAGCAGTACTTC. This sequence encodes CASNPTGISSYEQYF.

This clonotype was picked up many times. This chain uses TRBV27 with TRBJ2-1; TRBD2 aligns across 9 bases. V lost 2 bases and J lost 5; bases outside the gene matches: 13. CDR3 length: 18 amino acids. Germline CDR1 reads MNHEY; CDR2 reads SMNVEV (reference sequence). DNA for the CDR3: TGTGCCAGCAGTTTAACTCTTGGACTAGCGAGGGGTAACAATGAGCAGTTCTTC. It translates to CASSLTLGLARGNNEQFF.

As to this clonotype: Being one base from a much bigger clone, this may be a read error. The gene calls are TRBV18 and TRBJ2-2, with 9 nucleotides matching TRBD2. The V and J ends lost 5 bases and 6 bases, in that order; junction bases with no gene match: 7. The CDR3 contains 15 residues. From germline, CDR1 is KGHSH and CDR2 LQKENI. The CDR3 sequence: CASSRLADFAGELFF. The DNA for the CDR3 is TGTGCCAGCTCAAGACTAGCGGATTTCGCCGGGGAGCTGTTTTTT.

This clonotype occurred many times. The CDR3 sequence: CASSPGLAGGPPGELFF. In DNA, the CDR3 is TGTGCCAGCAGCCCGGGACTAGCGGGAGGGCCGCCCGGGGAGCTGTTTTTT. The V call is TRBV11-3, the J call TRBJ2-2, with TRBD2 matching 16 bases. The CDR3 is 17 residues long. Germline CDR1 and CDR2: SGHNT and YENEEA. Losses at the gene ends were 5 bases for V and 6 bases for J; bases not matched to a gene: 6.

This clonotype was recorded many times. The rearrangement joins TRBV5-1 to TRBJ1-5, with a tentative D call TRBD1 (5 bases). Germline assignment: CDR1 SGHRS and CDR2 YFSETQ. The V gene lost 4 bases and the J gene lost 3 bases, with 14 bases spanning the gap. The CDR3 has 15 amino acids. CDR3 bases: TGCGCCAGCAGCCGGGATGGGGGAAACAATCAGCCCCAGCATTTT. Translation gives CASSRDGGNNQPQHF.

The V and J genes are TRBV7-8 and TRBJ2-1, with TRBD1 as a possible D gene (5 bases). This CDR3 comprises 15 residues. Germline V CDR1 and CDR2: SGHVS, FQNEAQ. V dropped 2 bases and J dropped 4 bases, with 12 bases sitting between them. The CDR3 reads CASSLPRTRYNEQFF. The CDR3 region has the DNA TGTGCCAGCAGCTTACCGCGGACAAGATACAATGAGCAGTTCTTC.

This clonotype was found many times. This chain connects TRBV3-1 to TRBJ1-4; a weak D match, TRBD1 (6 bases). Germline V gene data show CDR1 as LGHDT and CDR2 as YNNKEL (reference sequence). V lost 4 bases, J lost 4 bases, and 10 bases lay in between. This CDR3 spans 14 amino acids. In DNA, the CDR3 is TGTGCCAGCAGCCGGACAGCCTATAATGAAAAACTGTTTTTT. Translating gives CASSRTAYNEKLFF.

This clonotype was counted a single time. This chain joins TRBV10-3 and TRBJ2-1, with D maybe TRBD2 (6 bases). Trimming shortened V by 4 bases and J by 5 bases, and 12 bases separated the two germline ends. CDR3 size: 14 residues. The V gene's germline CDR1 is ENHRY and CDR2 SYGVKD. This CDR3 is CAISATGTDNEQFF. In DNA, the CDR3 is TGTGCCATCAGTGCGACCGGGACTGACAATGAGCAGTTCTTC.

At least ten counts were recorded for this clonotype. This sequence joins TRBV7-2 and TRBJ2-3, with TRBD2 matching over 10 bases. Germline V lookup: CDR1 SGHTA, CDR2 FQGNSA. CDR3 length: 17 amino acids. V was clipped by 4 bases and J by 5 bases; unmatched bases: 12. The CDR3 nucleotides are TGTGCCAGCAGCTGGGGATCCGGGACTAGCGTTGGAGATACGCAGTATTTT. This encodes CASSWGSGTSVGDTQYF.

This clonotype was seen many times. The chain uses TRBV5-6 and TRBJ2-7; D gene uncertain. With 3 bases removed from V and 0 bases from J, the gap between germline ends came to 16 bases. Germline values: CDR1 SGHDT, CDR2 YYEEEE. The CDR3 has 16 residues. Here the CDR3 DNA reads TGTGCCAGCAGCTCTAAAAAAGGGTTATCCTCCTACGAGCAGTACTTC. It codes for CASSSKKGLSSYEQYF.

The table lists this clonotype with a few counts. The chain has TRBV14 and TRBJ2-7, with unresolved D. The CDR3 length is 13 residues. Per the germline V gene, CDR1 is SGHDN and CDR2 is FVKESK. V dropped 1 base and J dropped 6 bases, with 10 bases sitting between them. The CDR3 DNA reads TGTGCCAGCAGCCAAGTCTTCATAGGCGAGCAGTACTTC. Translating it yields CASSQVFIGEQYF.

This clonotype was seen many times. The rearrangement uses TRBV5-1 and TRBJ2-1; a possible D gene is TRBD1 (5 bases). Germline loops: CDR1 SGHRS, CDR2 YFSETQ. V lost 5 bases and J lost 5, with 14 bases in between. The CDR3 loop spans 14 amino acids. CDR3 sequence: CASSTQGEDNEQFF. The DNA of the CDR3 is TGCGCCAGCAGTACGCAGGGTGAAGACAATGAGCAGTTCTTC.

The chain couples TRBV6-1 to TRBJ2-3, with 8 bases matching TRBD2. The CDR3 is 16 residues long. V was pared by 6 bases and J by 0 bases, with 8 bases of the junction left unmatched. CDR1 is MNHNS, CDR2 SASEGT, per germline. The CDR3 nucleotides are TGTGCCAGCAGCCCTGGACTAGCACCTAGCACAGATACGCAGTATTTT. The encoded protein is CASSPGLAPSTDTQYF.

The sample holds many counts of this clonotype. V and J are TRBV6-2 or TRBV6-3 and TRBJ1-1; D is ambiguous. The CDR3 is 11 residues long. V lost 3 bases and J 8 bases, leaving 7 bases between the germline ends. Germline values: CDR1 MNHEY, CDR2 SVGEGT. The CDR3 DNA is TGTGCCAGCAGTTATCTCTGGGAAGCTTTCTTT. It is translated as CASSYLWEAFF.

This clonotype was recorded many times. The chain is built from TRBV2 and TRBJ2-5; maybe TRBD1 (6 bases). The V end lost 6 bases, the J end lost 0 bases, and 11 bases lay between the germline ends. From germline, CDR1 is SNHLY and CDR2 FYNNEI. The CDR3 totals 14 residues. CDR3 sequence reads: CASSSGTYQETQYF. The CDR3 region has the DNA TGTGCCAGCAGCTCCGGGACATACCAAGAGACCCAGTACTTC.

The chain carries TRBV28 and TRBJ1-2; D unclear. The V gene lost 5 bases and the J gene lost 7 bases, with 17 bases spanning the gap. Germline-derived CDR1 and CDR2 are MDHEN and SYDVKM. CDR3 length equals 14 residues. The CDR3 here is CASSKHSFVGGYTF. For the CDR3, the DNA is TGTGCCAGCAGTAAACACAGTTTTGTGGGTGGCTACACCTTC.